The present TCR beta chain was sequenced within a study of identical twins. Notes on the study in general: In zero-insertion analyses, partial confounding could arise from invariant MAIT and iNKT cells. There was an excess of low generation probability in the out-of-frame alpha sequences that twins shared. A cross-sectional statistical analysis, not follow-up of the same donors, supported the conclusions.

V lost 6 bases and J lost 2; bases outside the gene matches: 9. This CDR3 is built from 15 residues. TCRdb reanalysed the 5' RACE reads using MiXCR and keeps one entry per CDR3 protein. The table includes roughly 700,000 distinct CDR3 sequences, 8.6% detected once. To note about this clonotype: No antigen is known for it.

These records were also assigned to another study, of yellow fever vaccine responses in identical twins. That report notes: Among the twins, the vaccine T cell response reportedly seemed partly convergent and partly personalized.

The source material was PBMCs. This clonotype originated in a woman aged 18-29 years in good health. This chain uses TRBV12-3 or TRBV12-4 with TRBJ2-5; 7 bases fit TRBD1. This chain's CDR3 is CASRLGTVRQETQYF. The CDR3 nucleotides are TGTGCCAGCAGGCTTGGGACAGTCAGACAAGAGACCCAGTACTTC.